This TCR beta chain was found in a study of breast tumors, draining lymph nodes, adjacent tissues. General study findings and limits: Most tumor T cells seemingly derive from lymph node, then expand in tumor. Compared with lymph nodes, tumors were less diverse; compared with nontumor tissue, more.

Breast cancer patients provided tissue from their axillary draining lymph nodes. In TCRdb, the multiplex PCR reads were re-called with MiXCR into one record per CDR3 protein. The table records about 94,000 distinct CDR3 sequences, 25% to 35% of them present only once. This clonotype was detected many times. Its antigen is undetermined. V was cut by 4 bases and J by 2 bases, with 5 bases left in between. The CDR3 extends over 12 amino acids. CDR1 and CDR2 from the germline V gene are SGHNT and YYREEE (reference sequence). The rearrangement uses TRBV5-4 and TRBJ2-3; D gene uncertain. The sample comprised axillary lymph node tissue. This receptor was identified in a female donor with breast cancer. Some clones in this sample may be carry-over from other donors' samples. The CDR3 loop reads CASSTPTDTQYF. The DNA of the CDR3 is TGTGCCAGCAGCACCCCCACAGATACGCAGTATTTT.